This T cell receptor beta chain was observed in a study of T cell repertoires in cytomegalovirus infection. Study overall: Used in the study were CMV epitopes, some recently identified and HLA-C-restricted, others well-studied and HLA-B-restricted. Indicated by public TCR beta signatures were CMV infection and matching HLA type.

About this clonotype itself: The target antigen is unknown.

The study's findings and limits: Predominance within the ex vivo response was attributable to HLA-C-restricted CMV-specific TCR beta clonotypes. Based on cumulative public TCR beta family frequency, carriers of CMV plus the relevant HLA were identified.

J gave up 15 bases and V 2 bases, and 6 bases lay outside the gene matches. This CDR3 is built from 12 residues. Per the germline V gene, CDR1 is SGHAT and CDR2 is FQNNGV. From the reads, TCRdb called clonotypes with MiXCR, one entry per CDR3 protein. Of fewer than 350,000 distinct CDR3 sequences detected, around 29% appear once; the ten largest clones hold around 18%. The TCR originated in a human donor in good health (CMV status not recorded). Some clones in this sample may be carry-over from other donors' samples. The sequenced sample was cultured PBMCs, obtained from culture after CMV antigen stimulation. This chain uses TRBV11-2 with TRBJ2-1; 8 bases align to TRBD2. CDR3 residues: CASSLRGTSGFF. The CDR3 DNA sequence: TGTGCCAGCAGCTTAAGGGGGACTAGTGGGTTCTTC.